This TCR beta chain was observed in a study of monozygotic twins with inflammatory bowel disease. Whole-study findings and limits: Limited statistical power may explain no repertoire similarity difference between concordant and discordant twins.

Following a re-call of the 5' RACE reads, TCRdb has one entry per CDR3 protein and lacks DNA. The table for this sample gives 400,000 to 500,000 distinct CDR3 sequences. The CDR3 is 13 residues long. The V gene's germline CDR1 is SEHNR and CDR2 FQNEAQ (reference sequence). Remarks on this clonotype: The antigen is unknown.

V and J are TRBV7-9 and TRBJ2-7. The sequenced sample consisted of blood. This sequence originates from a human donor with ulcerative colitis or Crohn's disease, or a healthy co-twin of an affected twin (not recorded which). The CDR3 protein is CASSLWEPYEQYF.